The 30 T cell receptor beta chains given below trace back to one sample, sequenced in a study of CD8 T cells in Susac syndrome. The RNA input was 0.5 to 1 ug, and it was reverse transcribed with random hexamers. From the immunoSEQ multiplex PCR reads, TCRdb called clonotypes with MiXCR, one entry per CDR3 protein. This sample has 120,000 to 150,000 distinct CDR3 sequences; 90% to 96% occur once, and the top ten carry over 0.075%. Sequencing was done on a sample of CD4+ T cells from PBMCs. Receptors originate from a human donor with Susac syndrome.

The chain is built from TRBV29-1 and TRBJ2-5; 7 nucleotides match TRBD2. The junction had 6 bases not matched to a gene; V was cut back by 7 bases and J by 1 base. The CDR3 runs 13 residues. The germline V gene encodes CDR1 SQVTM and CDR2 ANQGSEA. The CDR3: CSATLATQETQYF. The CDR3 coding sequence is TGCAGCGCCACACTAGCGACCCAAGAGACCCAGTACTTC.

The rearrangement joins TRBV27 to TRBJ1-2; perhaps TRBD1 as D (5 bases). Germline CDR1 reads MNHEY; CDR2 reads SMNVEV (reference sequence). The V end was cut by 2 bases, the J end by 4 bases, with 8 bases between. The CDR3 has 13 amino acids. CDR3 bases: TGTGCCAGCAGTTTAAAGGGGACCTATGGCTACACCTTC. It specifies CASSLKGTYGYTF.

V and J are TRBV3-1 and TRBJ2-1; maybe TRBD2 (6 bases). V shed 4 bases and J shed 3 bases, with 10 bases lying between them. The CDR3 has 14 residues. Germline loops: CDR1 LGHDT, CDR2 YNNKEL (reference sequence). The CDR3 spells CASSRGLDYNEQFF. CDR3 DNA: TGTGCCAGCAGCCGGGGACTTGACTACAATGAGCAGTTCTTC.

J is TRBJ1-2 and V is TRBV3-1; D perhaps matches TRBD1 (5 bases). The CDR3 runs 14 residues. V lost 4 bases and J lost 2, with 11 bases in between. The germline V gene encodes CDR1 LGHDT and CDR2 YNNKEL (reference sequence). The CDR3 bases are TGTGCCAGCAGCCCCCGCAGGGCCAACTATGGCTACACCTTC. Translation: CASSPRRANYGYTF.

CDR3 nucleotide sequence: TGCGCCAGCAGCCAAGACGTGACAGGGCGGCATCAGCCCCAGCATTTT. This gives the protein CASSQDVTGRHQPQHF. V gene TRBV4-1 combines with J gene TRBJ1-5; TRBD1 matches at 7 bases. Germline CDR1 and CDR2: MGHRA and YSYEKL. The CDR3 runs to 16 residues. V lost 0 bases to trimming and J lost 5 bases; unmatched junction nucleotides: 7.

This clonotype showed up just once. The genes are TRBV28 and TRBJ1-2; D ambiguous. The germline CDR1 and CDR2 sequences are MDHEN and SYDVKM. V was trimmed by 4 bases and J by 4 bases, leaving 7 bases between them. This CDR3 contains 12 residues. The CDR3 sequence: CASSYKSYGYTF. The CDR3 DNA is TGTGCCAGCAGTTACAAGAGCTATGGCTACACCTTC.

Here the CDR3 DNA reads TGTGCCAGCAGCGACCCCAGGGAGGCCTACGAGCAGTACTTC. Residues: CASSDPREAYEQYF. This rearrangement joins TRBV6-7 to TRBJ2-7, with D maybe TRBD2 (6 bases). TRBV6-7 is an ORF, and what it does is uncertain. Trimming removed 6 bases at V and 2 bases at J, with 14 bases between. The CDR3 contains 14 residues.

In DNA, the CDR3 is TGTGCCAGCAGCCACGGGTGGGGGAGCGCTTCCTACGAGCAGTACTTC. It encodes CASSHGWGSASYEQYF. The V gene is TRBV3-1, the J gene TRBJ2-7; either TRBD1 or TRBD2 may fit D (5 bases each). The CDR3 spans 16 residues. V lost 3 bases and J lost 1, with 16 bases in between. Germline values: CDR1 LGHDT, CDR2 YNNKEL (reference sequence).

The chain carries TRBV5-1 and TRBJ2-3, with D perhaps TRBD1 (6 bases). The CDR3 runs to 15 residues. Trimming took 4 bases from V and 2 from J, leaving 14 bases between them. From germline, CDR1 is SGHRS and CDR2 YFSETQ. CDR3: CASSASGQPTDTQYF. The CDR3 DNA reads as TGCGCCAGCAGCGCCTCGGGACAACCCACAGATACGCAGTATTTT.

The V gene is TRBV28, the J gene TRBJ1-2; no clear D gene. The CDR3 contains 11 residues. The V and J ends lost 7 bases and 6 bases respectively, with 9 bases between them. Germline V gene lookup returns CDR1 MDHEN and CDR2 SYDVKM. The CDR3 bases are TGTGCCAGCACCTATCGGAATGGCTACACCTTC. Amino acid sequence: CASTYRNGYTF.

The V call is TRBV14, the J call TRBJ1-1, with 9 bases fitting TRBD1. V lost 4 bases and J lost 0; bases outside the gene matches: 3. Germline CDR1 and CDR2: SGHDN and FVKESK. The CDR3 covers 15 residues. CDR3 region: CASSLGTGMNTEAFF. The CDR3, as DNA: TGTGCCAGCAGCCTCGGGACAGGGATGAACACTGAAGCTTTCTTT.

V and J are TRBV5-1 and TRBJ2-3; unclear D gene. CDR1 is SGHRS and CDR2 is YFSETQ in the germline V gene. The CDR3 is 14 residues long. V was shortened by 0 bases and J by 6 bases, with 11 bases between the two germline ends. CDR3 amino acids: CASSLGSRVDTQYF. CDR3 nucleotides: TGCGCCAGCAGCTTGGGTTCTAGAGTGGATACGCAGTATTTT.

V gene TRBV20-1 combines with J gene TRBJ2-1; 13 nucleotides agree with TRBD2. CDR1 and CDR2 (germline): DFQATT, SNEGSKA (reference sequence). This CDR3 region has 14 residues. V was pared by 4 bases and J by 6 bases, with 3 bases of the junction left unmatched. This chain's CDR3 is CSATRTSGGNEQFF. CDR3 sequence (DNA): TGCAGTGCTACCCGGACTAGCGGGGGCAATGAGCAGTTCTTC.

J is TRBJ2-3 and V is TRBV20-1; perhaps D is TRBD1 or TRBD2 (5 bases each). With 6 bases removed from V and 4 bases from J, the gap between germline ends came to 20 bases. In germline, CDR1 is DFQATT, CDR2 SNEGSKA (reference sequence). CDR3 length: 15 amino acids. The DNA for the CDR3 is TGCAGTGCAAAATCGGACACCCGGGGTTCAGATACGCAGTATTTT. Translating it yields CSAKSDTRGSDTQYF.

The chain employs TRBV4-1 and TRBJ1-2, with D perhaps matching TRBD1 (5 bases). The CDR3 has 15 amino acids. CDR1 is MGHRA and CDR2 is YSYEKL in the germline V gene. Trimming stripped 3 bases from V and 3 bases from J, with 14 bases between. The CDR3 loop reads CASSHSGRGDYGYTF. DNA for the CDR3: TGCGCCAGCAGCCATTCGGGGCGGGGGGACTATGGCTACACCTTC.

The chain uses TRBV7-2 and TRBJ2-1; the D gene is possibly TRBD2 (6 bases). The V and J ends lost 4 bases and 12 bases respectively, with 13 bases between them. CDR1 SGHTA and CDR2 FQGNSA come from the germline V gene. The CDR3 spans 12 residues. CDR3 residues: CASSWRGQAQFF. Here the CDR3 DNA reads TGTGCCAGCAGCTGGAGGGGCCAGGCGCAGTTCTTC.

The sample holds one count of this clonotype. The chain has TRBV7-6 and TRBJ2-2, with TRBD2 matching over 10 bases. The V gene's germline CDR1 is SGHVS and CDR2 FNYEAQ. This CDR3 contains 16 residues. V lost 5 bases and J lost 6; bases outside the gene matches: 9. This chain's CDR3 is CASSPKASGSAGELFF. The DNA of the CDR3 is TGTGCCAGCAGCCCGAAGGCTAGCGGGAGTGCCGGGGAGCTGTTTTTT.

The chain combines TRBV5-1 with TRBJ1-1; D call uncertain. Trimming took 0 bases from V and 5 from J, leaving 8 bases between them. Germline lookup yields CDR1 SGHRS and CDR2 YFSETQ. CDR3 length: 13 amino acids. For the CDR3, the DNA is TGCGCCAGCAGCTTGGAAGGAGAAACTGAAGCTTTCTTT. Amino acid sequence: CASSLEGETEAFF.

This clonotype has just one count. J is TRBJ1-5 and V is TRBV20-1, with a weak D call TRBD1 (5 bases). This CDR3 region has 13 residues. Germline V gene lookup returns CDR1 DFQATT and CDR2 SNEGSKA (reference sequence). Deletions cut 3 bases from V and 7 bases from J, with 13 bases between. CDR3: CSARGPWGQPQHF. Written as DNA, the CDR3 is TGCAGTGCTAGGGGTCCCTGGGGGCAGCCCCAGCATTTT.

This chain uses TRBV4-1 with TRBJ2-5; D unresolved. Germline lookup yields CDR1 MGHRA and CDR2 YSYEKL. V lost 1 base to trimming and J lost 5 bases, with 8 bases between them. This CDR3 comprises 13 residues. The CDR3 is CASSQVFGETQYF. CDR3 bases: TGCGCCAGCAGCCAAGTCTTCGGTGAGACCCAGTACTTC.

This clonotype was counted a few times. The chain is built from TRBV4-1 and TRBJ1-2; D unresolved. V was cut by 1 base and J by 3 bases, with 6 bases left in between. CDR3 length: 13 residues. Germline loops: CDR1 MGHRA, CDR2 YSYEKL. CDR3 coding DNA: TGCGCCAGCAGCCAAGGGGGAGACTATGGCTACACCTTC. This encodes CASSQGGDYGYTF.

V usage is TRBV19 and J usage is TRBJ1-1; D unresolved. The length of the CDR3 is 13 residues. Germline V CDR1 and CDR2: LNHDA, SQIVND (reference sequence). V was cut by 6 bases and J by 1 base, with 9 bases left in between. The CDR3 spells CASRDRGNTEAFF. CDR3 nucleotides: TGTGCCAGTAGGGATCGGGGGAACACTGAAGCTTTCTTT.

The chain is built from TRBV28 and TRBJ1-5; no firm D call. CDR3 length equals 13 residues. CDR1 and CDR2 (germline): MDHEN, SYDVKM. The V end lost 7 bases, the J end lost 3 bases, and 10 bases lay between the germline ends. DNA for the CDR3: TGTGCCAGCAACGGCGGAAACAATCAGCCCCAGCATTTT. It is translated as CASNGGNNQPQHF.

This clonotype showed up just a few times. The chain is built from TRBV6-2 or TRBV6-3 and TRBJ2-5; D uncertain. This CDR3 region has 13 residues. Germline loops: CDR1 MNHEY, CDR2 SVGEGT. The V end lost 6 bases, the J end lost 1 base, and 9 bases lay between the germline ends. The CDR3 DNA is TGTGCCAGCAGCCCAGACACCCAAGAGACCCAGTACTTC. It codes for CASSPDTQETQYF.

This clonotype was observed once. The V gene is TRBV11-2, the J gene TRBJ2-5; TRBD2 matches at 9 bases. Unmatched junction bases numbered 7, after V lost 0 bases and J lost 5 bases. The CDR3 has 16 residues. CDR1 and CDR2 from the germline V gene are SGHAT and FQNNGV. CDR3: CASSLESRGGAETQYF. CDR3 DNA: TGTGCCAGCAGCTTAGAATCACGCGGGGGGGCGGAGACCCAGTACTTC.

This chain uses TRBV29-1 with TRBJ2-5; possibly TRBD2 for D (7 bases). Germline loops: CDR1 SQVTM, CDR2 ANQGSEA. CDR3 length: 15 amino acids. The germline V and J ends were trimmed by 0 bases and 7 bases, with 18 bases remaining between them. CDR3 in DNA: TGCAGCGTTGAAGATCTTAGGAGGGGGGGAGGGACCCAGTACTTC. Amino acids: CSVEDLRRGGGTQYF.

The chain couples TRBV11-2 to TRBJ2-5; D perhaps matches TRBD1 (6 bases). This CDR3 comprises 13 residues. From germline, CDR1 is SGHAT and CDR2 FQNNGV. Trimming cost V 5 bases and J 3 bases, with 10 bases left between them. This chain's CDR3 is CASSRNREETQYF. The CDR3 DNA is TGTGCCAGCAGCCGCAACAGGGAAGAGACCCAGTACTTC.

The chain links TRBV29-1 to TRBJ1-1, with 7 bases aligning to TRBD1. V gave up 6 bases and J gave up 1 base; unmatched junction bases: 5. From germline, CDR1 is SQVTM and CDR2 ANQGSEA. The CDR3 spans 13 residues. In DNA form, the CDR3 reads TGCAGCGTAACACAGGGGTGGAACACTGAAGCTTTCTTT. This codes for CSVTQGWNTEAFF.

This clonotype was seen a handful of times. The chain recombines TRBV11-2 with TRBJ1-1; D may be TRBD1 (5 bases). The CDR3 has 14 residues. The germline V gene encodes CDR1 SGHAT and CDR2 FQNNGV. V was trimmed by 0 bases and J by 1 base, leaving 6 bases between them. The CDR3 region is CASSLDQGNTEAFF. As DNA, the CDR3 is TGTGCCAGCAGCTTAGATCAGGGGAACACTGAAGCTTTCTTT.

The rearrangement links TRBV9 to TRBJ1-6; unclear D gene. Germline V gene lookup returns CDR1 SGDLS and CDR2 YYNGEE. Trimming left V 0 bases short and J 9 bases short, with 13 bases between. The CDR3 has 15 residues. CDR3 residues: CASSVASGLSSPLHF. The CDR3 region has the DNA TGTGCCAGCAGCGTAGCTTCTGGTCTGAGTTCACCCCTCCACTTT.